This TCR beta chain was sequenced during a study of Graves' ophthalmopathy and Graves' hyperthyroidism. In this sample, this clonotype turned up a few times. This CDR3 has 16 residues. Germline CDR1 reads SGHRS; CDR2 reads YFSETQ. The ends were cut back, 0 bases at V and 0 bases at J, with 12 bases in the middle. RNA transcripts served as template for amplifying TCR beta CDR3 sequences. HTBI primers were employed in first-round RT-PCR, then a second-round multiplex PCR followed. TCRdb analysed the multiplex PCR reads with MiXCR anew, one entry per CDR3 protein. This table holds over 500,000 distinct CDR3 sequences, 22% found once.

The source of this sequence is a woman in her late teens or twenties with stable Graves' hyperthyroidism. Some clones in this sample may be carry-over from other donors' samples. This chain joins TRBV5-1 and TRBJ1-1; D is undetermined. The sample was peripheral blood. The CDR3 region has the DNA TGCGCCAGCAGCTTGGAACAGTTGGGCATGAACACTGAAGCTTTCTTT. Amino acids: CASSLEQLGMNTEAFF.